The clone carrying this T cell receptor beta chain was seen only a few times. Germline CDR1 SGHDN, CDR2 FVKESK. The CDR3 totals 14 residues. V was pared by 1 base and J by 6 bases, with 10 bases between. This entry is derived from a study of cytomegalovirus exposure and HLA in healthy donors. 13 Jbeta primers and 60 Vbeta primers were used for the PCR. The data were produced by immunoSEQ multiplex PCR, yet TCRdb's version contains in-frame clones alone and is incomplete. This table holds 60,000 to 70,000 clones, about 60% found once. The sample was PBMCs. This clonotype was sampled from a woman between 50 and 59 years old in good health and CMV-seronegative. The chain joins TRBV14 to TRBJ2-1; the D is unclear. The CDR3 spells CASSQVLTGNEQFF. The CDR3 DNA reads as TGTGCCAGCAGCCAAGTCCTAACCGGCAATGAGCAGTTCTTC.